These 21 T cell receptor beta chains were all obtained from the same sample, sequenced in a study of immune evolution from preneoplasia to lung adenocarcinoma. Clones were sequenced by immunoSEQ multiplex PCR, and TCRdb holds only the in-frame ones, with some missing. The sample records roughly 5,000 clones, roughly 85% being singletons. Sequenced material: FFPE invasive lung adenocarcinoma tissue. The receptors derive from a person aged 50-59 years with lung adenocarcinoma.

CDR3 nucleotide sequence: TGTGCCAGCGCTCGGGACAGGGGAATCTACGAGCAGTACTTC. Its protein product is CASARDRGIYEQYF. The chain employs TRBV11-1 and TRBJ2-7; 10 bases are shared with TRBD1. J gave up 3 bases and V 8 bases, and 7 bases lay outside the gene matches. The CDR3 runs to 14 residues. From germline, CDR1 is SGHAT and CDR2 FQDESV (reference sequence).

In this sample, this clone turned up a few times. This sequence joins TRBV9 and TRBJ2-1; 8 bases match TRBD2. CDR3 size: 16 residues. Looked up from germline, CDR1 is SGDLS and CDR2 is YYNGEE. V lost 4 bases, J lost 3 bases, and 9 bases stayed unmatched. CDR3: CASSPTMAGGYNEQFF. The CDR3 DNA sequence: TGTGCCAGCAGCCCTACGATGGCGGGGGGCTACAATGAGCAGTTCTTC.

The chain employs TRBV5-4 and TRBJ2-3, with 9 bases aligning to TRBD1. The CDR3 runs 14 residues. Trimming removed 4 bases from V and 4 bases from J; junction bases left unmatched: 4. The V gene's germline CDR1 is SGHNT and CDR2 YYREEE (reference sequence). The CDR3 DNA reads as TGTGCCAGCAGCCAAAGGACAGGGGCAGATACGCAGTATTTT. Its protein product is CASSQRTGADTQYF.

V usage is TRBV29-1 and J usage is TRBJ1-1, with D unclear. V lost 6 bases, J lost 1 base, and 12 bases lay in between. Germline assignment: CDR1 SQVTM and CDR2 ANQGSEA. The length of the CDR3 is 13 residues. The CDR3 loop is CSVAQHPNTEAFF. In DNA, the CDR3 is TGCAGCGTCGCCCAACACCCGAACACTGAAGCTTTCTTT.

The gene calls are TRBV9 and TRBJ1-1; weak D call: TRBD1 (5 bases). The CDR3 extends over 16 amino acids. Trimming left V 5 bases short and J 3 bases short, with 20 bases between. Germline values: CDR1 SGDLS, CDR2 YYNGEE. The CDR3 sequence: CASRTVLGGGDTEAFF. In nucleotides, the CDR3 is TGTGCCAGCAGAACCGTCTTGGGGGGAGGGGACACTGAAGCTTTCTTT.

The J gene is TRBJ2-7, the V gene TRBV5-8; possible D gene TRBD2, 5 bases. Germline CDR1 and CDR2: SGHTS and YDEGEE. Trimming removed 0 bases at V and 0 bases at J, with 10 bases between. CDR3 length: 15 residues. The CDR3: CASSLGAVSSYEQYF. The CDR3 DNA follows: TGTGCCAGCAGCTTGGGAGCGGTGAGCTCCTACGAGCAGTACTTC.

This clone has a single count. The V call is TRBV29-1, the J call TRBJ2-7, with 7 positions matching TRBD2. The CDR3 totals 12 residues. The V gene end was trimmed by 4 bases and the J gene end by 2 bases; junction bases not matched to a gene: 2. CDR1 and CDR2 (germline): SQVTM, ANQGSEA. CDR3 DNA: TGCAGCGTTGCCGCGGGGGCCTACGAGCAGTACTTC. It codes for CSVAAGAYEQYF.

The chain employs TRBV4-1 and TRBJ2-7; 8 bases match TRBD2. The V gene's germline CDR1 is MGHRA and CDR2 YSYEKL. This CDR3 is built from 19 residues. The J segment lost 4 bases and the V segment lost 1 base, leaving 18 bases of the junction unmatched. The chain's CDR3 is CASSQVLRWSSGFSYEQYF. In DNA, the CDR3 is TGCGCCAGCAGCCAAGTCCTCCGGTGGTCTAGCGGGTTTAGTTACGAGCAGTACTTC.

The chain joins TRBV7-2 to TRBJ2-1, with TRBD2 as a possible D gene (5 bases). The V end was cut by 2 bases, the J end by 0 bases, with 8 bases between. From germline, CDR1 is SGHTA and CDR2 FQGNSA. CDR3 length: 15 residues. The CDR3 loop reads CASSLSGSSYNEQFF. The CDR3 DNA sequence: TGTGCCAGCAGCTTAAGCGGAAGCTCCTACAATGAGCAGTTCTTC.

The chain couples TRBV6-5 to TRBJ2-7; 9 bases are shared with TRBD1. Trimming at V came to 4 bases and at J to 0 bases, leaving 1 base not matched to a gene. Germline assignment: CDR1 MNHEY and CDR2 SVGAGI. The CDR3 spans 14 residues. In DNA form, the CDR3 reads TGTGCCAGCAGTTGGGGACAGGGCTCCTACGAGCAGTACTTC. As protein: CASSWGQGSYEQYF.

The chain has TRBV6-5 and TRBJ1-4; D is possibly TRBD1 (5 bases). This CDR3 region has 14 residues. Trimming stripped 10 bases from V and 5 bases from J, with 17 bases between. Germline CDR1 reads MNHEY; CDR2 reads SVGAGI. The CDR3 sequence is CATKDQGWNEKLFF. Written as DNA, the CDR3 is TGTGCCACCAAAGACCAGGGTTGGAATGAAAAACTGTTTTTT.

The chain is built from TRBV5-4 and TRBJ1-1, with 9 bases lining up with TRBD1. The CDR3 is 15 amino acids. The germline CDR1 and CDR2 sequences are SGHNT and YYREEE (reference sequence). V shed 0 bases and J 11 bases; nucleotides not matched to a gene: 11. Written as DNA, the CDR3 is TGTGCCAGCAGCTTGGCAGGGACAGGGATGCTTGGGGCTTTCTTT. Its protein is CASSLAGTGMLGAFF.

The chain joins TRBV4-2 to TRBJ2-5; unclear D gene. In germline, CDR1 is LGHNA, CDR2 YNFKEQ. This CDR3 is 14 amino acids long. The V end lost 4 bases, the J end lost 0 bases, and 9 bases lay between the germline ends. DNA for the CDR3: TGTGCCAGCAGCCTTCGGGTGTACCAAGAGACCCAGTACTTC. Translation gives CASSLRVYQETQYF.

CDR3 nucleotides: TGCGCCAGCCGTGGGACAGACAATGAGCAGTTCTTC. Encoded protein: CASRGTDNEQFF. The chain joins TRBV10-2 to TRBJ2-1; 7 positions match TRBD1. The V segment lost 8 bases and the J segment 5 bases; nucleotides outside the gene matches: 3. Germline V gene data show CDR1 as WSHSY and CDR2 as SAAADI. CDR3 length: 12 residues.

The chain is built from TRBV19 and TRBJ2-2, with 7 positions matching TRBD2. CDR3 length equals 15 residues. The V and J ends lost 10 bases and 3 bases, in that order; junction bases with no gene match: 11. The V gene's germline CDR1 is LNHDA and CDR2 SQIVND (reference sequence). CDR3 sequence reads: CATRELAADTGELFF. The DNA for the CDR3 is TGTGCCACCAGGGAGCTAGCGGCCGACACCGGGGAGCTGTTTTTT.

V usage is TRBV6-1 and J usage is TRBJ2-5; D call uncertain. This CDR3 contains 12 residues. The V end was cut by 5 bases, the J end by 2 bases, with 6 bases between. Germline V gives CDR1 MNHNS, CDR2 SASEGT. The CDR3 coding sequence is TGTGCCAGCAGTAGCAGTCAAGAGACCCAGTACTTC. Encoded protein: CASSSSQETQYF.

This clone came up once. V and J are TRBV30 and TRBJ2-5; the D is unclear. The CDR3 runs 11 residues. Trimming left V 2 bases short and J 5 bases short, with 6 bases between. Germline V CDR1 and CDR2: GTSNPN, SVGIG (reference sequence). Here the CDR3 DNA reads TGTGCCTGGAGTTTAGGGGAGACCCAGTACTTC. This codes for CAWSLGETQYF. Together with reference TRBV30 and TRBJ2-5, the CDR3 gives the full variable domain: SQTIHQWPATLVQPVGSPLSLECTVEGTSNPNLYWYRQAAGRGLQLLFYSVGIGQISSEVPQNLSASRPQDRQFILSSKKLLLSDSGFYLCAWSLGETQYFGPGTRLLVL.

This clone occurred a few times. This chain links TRBV28 with TRBJ2-1; D gene uncertain. Germline V gene lookup returns CDR1 MDHEN and CDR2 SYDVKM. V was shortened by 5 bases and J by 8 bases, with 16 bases between the two germline ends. CDR3 length: 14 amino acids. The CDR3 reads CASSPPSSRHEQFF. CDR3 bases: TGTGCCAGCAGTCCCCCATCATCGAGACATGAGCAGTTCTTC. Combining the CDR3 with reference TRBV28 and TRBJ2-1 gives the whole variable domain DVKVTQSSRYLVKRTGEKVFLECVQDMDHENMFWYRQDPGLGLRLIYFSYDVKMKEKGDIPEGYSVSREKKERFSLILESASTNQTSMYLCASSPPSSRHEQFFGPGTRLTVL.

The chain carries TRBV30 and TRBJ1-5; D gene unclear. Per the germline V gene, CDR1 is GTSNPN and CDR2 is SVGIG (reference sequence). The V end was cut by 2 bases, the J end by 5 bases, with 13 bases between. This CDR3 comprises 14 residues. The CDR3 here is CAWSIGGKDQPQHF. CDR3 DNA sequence: TGTGCCTGGAGTATCGGTGGGAAAGATCAGCCCCAGCATTTT.

This clone was detected once. This chain connects TRBV5-4 to TRBJ2-3; 10 nucleotides line up with TRBD2. CDR3 length: 17 residues. Germline V CDR1 and CDR2: SGHNT, YYREEE (reference sequence). V gave up 2 bases and J gave up 0 bases; unmatched junction bases: 6. CDR3 amino acids: CASSFARTSGSTDTQYF. The CDR3 DNA follows: TGTGCCAGCAGCTTCGCACGGACTAGCGGAAGCACAGATACGCAGTATTTT. Drawing the rest from reference TRBV5-4 and TRBJ2-3, the complete variable domain is ETGVTQSPTHLIKTRGQQVTLRCSSQSGHNTVSWYQQALGQGPQFIFQYYREEENGRGNFPPRFSGLQFPNYSSELNVNALELDDSALYLCASSFARTSGSTDTQYFGPGTRLTVL.

The V and J genes are TRBV5-1 and TRBJ2-1; 8 bases are shared with TRBD1. Trimming took 4 bases from V and 10 from J; bases not matched to a gene: 7. The CDR3 length is 13 residues. Germline V gives CDR1 SGHRS, CDR2 YFSETQ. CDR3 sequence reads: CASSTWTGNEQFF. As DNA, the CDR3 is TGCGCCAGCAGCACGTGGACAGGGAACGAGCAGTTCTTC.